These T cell receptor beta chains were read from a single sample in a study of T cell changes during pregnancy in multiple sclerosis. The repertoire was sequenced with immunoSEQ multiplex PCR; TCRdb's copy has only in-frame clones and lacks some. The top ten clones hold around 1.2% of a sample with roughly 48,000 clones, 88% of them seen once. Specimen: CD4+ T cells from peripheral blood mononuclear cells, collected in the second trimester of pregnancy. The receptors shown here come from a female donor with multiple sclerosis, enrolled in a pregnancy study. CDR3s include the opening cysteine and the closing phenylalanine or tryptophan. The D gene is left open where the match is weak. Some rows have no size entry. The others give once, few or many, or a class for an expanded clone.

D gene: TRBD2; V gene: TRBV5-8; J gene: TRBJ2-7; clone size: NA; CDR3 protein: CASSLDSGNYEQYF; CDR3 DNA: TGTGCCAGCAGCTTAGATAGCGGGAACTACGAGCAGTACTTC
D gene: NA; V gene: TRBV11-2; J gene: TRBJ2-5; clone size: NA; CDR3 protein: CASSLVLLRAQYF; CDR3 DNA: TGTGCCAGCAGCTTAGTTCTCCTACGGGCCCAGTACTTC
D gene: TRBD2; V gene: TRBV19; J gene: TRBJ2-7; clone size: NA; CDR3 protein: CASSTEGGYEQYF; CDR3 DNA: TGTGCCAGTAGTACCGAGGGAGGGTACGAGCAGTACTTC
D gene: NA; V gene: TRBV9; J gene: TRBJ1-1; clone size: NA; CDR3 protein: CASSGPGVAEAFF; CDR3 DNA: TGTGCCAGCAGCGGCCCCGGGGTCGCTGAAGCTTTCTTT
D gene: NA; V gene: TRBV10-1; J gene: TRBJ2-4; clone size: once; CDR3 protein: CASGPGLNIQYF; CDR3 DNA: TGCGCCAGCGGCCCAGGATTGAACATTCAGTACTTC
D gene: NA; V gene: TRBV11-2; J gene: TRBJ1-5; clone size: NA; CDR3 protein: CASSLVSGNQPQHF; CDR3 DNA: TGTGCCAGCAGCTTAGTCTCGGGCAATCAGCCCCAGCATTTT
D gene: TRBD2; V gene: TRBV11-2; J gene: TRBJ2-3; clone size: NA; CDR3 protein: CASMRGLKVTDTQYF; CDR3 DNA: TGTGCCTCCATGCGGGGACTAAAGGTTACAGATACGCAGTATTTT
D gene: NA; V gene: TRBV19; J gene: TRBJ1-4; clone size: NA; CDR3 protein: CASSITARVEKLFF; CDR3 DNA: TGTGCCAGTAGTATTACAGCCAGGGTAGAAAAACTGTTTTTT
D gene: TRBD2; V gene: TRBV7-2; J gene: TRBJ2-1; clone size: NA; CDR3 protein: CASSLVGSGRARNEQFF; CDR3 DNA: TGTGCCAGCAGCTTAGTGGGTAGCGGGAGGGCCCGGAATGAGCAGTTCTTC
D gene: NA; V gene: TRBV5-4; J gene: TRBJ2-3; clone size: once; CDR3 protein: CASSFGGQATQYF; CDR3 DNA: TGTGCCAGCAGCTTTGGAGGCCAGGCGACGCAGTATTTT
D gene: NA; V gene: TRBV6-1; J gene: TRBJ2-1; clone size: few; CDR3 protein: CASSVIRDNEQFF; CDR3 DNA: TGTGCCAGCAGTGTCATCCGGGACAACGAGCAGTTCTTC
D gene: NA; V gene: TRBV19; J gene: TRBJ2-3; clone size: NA; CDR3 protein: CASSRGDTDTQYF; CDR3 DNA: TGTGCCAGTAGTCGCGGGGATACAGATACGCAGTATTTT
D gene: TRBD2; V gene: TRBV28; J gene: TRBJ2-5; clone size: NA; CDR3 protein: CATVLAGVETQYF; CDR3 DNA: TGTGCCACCGTACTAGCGGGAGTGGAGACCCAGTACTTC
D gene: NA; V gene: TRBV28; J gene: TRBJ2-7; clone size: NA; CDR3 protein: CASSPPREFDEQYF; CDR3 DNA: TGTGCCAGCAGTCCGCCCCGGGAGTTCGACGAGCAGTACTTC
D gene: NA; V gene: TRBV15; J gene: TRBJ1-2; clone size: NA; CDR3 protein: CATSRVSGGDGYTF; CDR3 DNA: TGTGCCACCAGCAGAGTATCCGGGGGTGATGGCTACACCTTC
D gene: NA; V gene: TRBV11-2; J gene: TRBJ1-1; clone size: NA; CDR3 protein: CASSLVTGGEGAFF; CDR3 DNA: TGTGCCAGCAGCTTAGTGACGGGGGGCGAAGGGGCTTTCTTT
D gene: NA; V gene: TRBV19; J gene: TRBJ1-5; clone size: once; CDR3 protein: CASSIEWGVAPQHF; CDR3 DNA: TGTGCCAGTAGTATAGAATGGGGGGTCGCGCCCCAGCATTTT
D gene: NA; V gene: TRBV27; J gene: TRBJ1-5; clone size: NA; CDR3 protein: CASSYGSHSSPQHF; CDR3 DNA: TGTGCCAGCAGCTACGGGTCTCATTCGTCTCCCCAGCATTTT
D gene: TRBD1; V gene: TRBV19; J gene: TRBJ1-5; clone size: once; CDR3 protein: CASSGTDSNQPQHF; CDR3 DNA: TGTGCCAGTAGCGGGACAGATAGCAATCAGCCCCAGCATTTT
D gene: TRBD1; V gene: TRBV28; J gene: TRBJ1-2; clone size: NA; CDR3 protein: CASSYRDRGLYGYTF; CDR3 DNA: TGTGCCAGCAGTTACCGGGACAGGGGGCTCTATGGCTACACCTTC
D gene: TRBD2; V gene: TRBV5-1; J gene: TRBJ2-3; clone size: NA; CDR3 protein: CASSLDLAATDTQYF; CDR3 DNA: TGCGCCAGCAGCTTGGATCTAGCGGCTACAGATACGCAGTATTTT
D gene: NA; V gene: TRBV12-2; J gene: TRBJ1-5; clone size: NA; CDR3 protein: CASRLAGSGQPQHF; CDR3 DNA: TGTGCAAGTCGCTTAGCGGGGTCAGGGCAGCCCCAGCATTTT
D gene: TRBD2; V gene: TRBV2; J gene: TRBJ2-7; clone size: NA; CDR3 protein: CASTQSGEANYEQYF; CDR3 DNA: TGTGCCAGTACCCAGAGCGGGGAGGCTAACTACGAGCAGTACTTC
D gene: NA; V gene: TRBV27; J gene: TRBJ1-2; clone size: once; CDR3 protein: CASSWRENYGYTF; CDR3 DNA: TGTGCCAGCAGTTGGCGGGAGAACTATGGCTACACCTTC
D gene: TRBD2; V gene: TRBV9; J gene: TRBJ2-3; clone size: NA; CDR3 protein: CASSVLGGTDTQYF; CDR3 DNA: TGTGCCAGCAGCGTCCTGGGGGGGACAGATACGCAGTATTTT
D gene: NA; V gene: TRBV10-1; J gene: TRBJ2-1; clone size: NA; CDR3 protein: CASSARARSTSYNEQFF; CDR3 DNA: TGCGCCAGCAGTGCGAGGGCGAGGTCGACCTCCTACAATGAGCAGTTCTTC
D gene: NA; V gene: TRBV18; J gene: TRBJ1-3; clone size: NA; CDR3 protein: CASSPGGTGNTIYF; CDR3 DNA: TGTGCCAGCTCACCCGGCGGGACTGGAAACACCATATATTTT
D gene: NA; V gene: TRBV7-2; J gene: TRBJ2-7; clone size: few; CDR3 protein: CASSLSGGEQYF; CDR3 DNA: TGTGCCAGCAGCTTGAGTGGTGGCGAGCAGTACTTC
D gene: NA; V gene: TRBV5-1; J gene: TRBJ1-3; clone size: NA; CDR3 protein: CASSLAGGGNGNTIYF; CDR3 DNA: TGCGCCAGCAGCTTGGCCGGGGGGGGTAATGGAAACACCATATATTTT
D gene: NA; V gene: TRBV5-5; J gene: TRBJ2-1; clone size: NA; CDR3 protein: CASSVDSLDNEQFF; CDR3 DNA: TGTGCCAGCAGCGTTGACAGTTTAGACAATGAGCAGTTCTTC
D gene: NA; V gene: TRBV30; J gene: TRBJ1-2; clone size: NA; CDR3 protein: CAWSVRPTQGRDYGYTF; CDR3 DNA: TGTGCCTGGAGTGTTAGGCCGACGCAGGGTAGGGACTATGGCTACACCTTC
D gene: TRBD1; V gene: TRBV5-1; J gene: TRBJ2-7; clone size: NA; CDR3 protein: CASSPGQGVGEQYF; CDR3 DNA: TGCGCCAGCAGCCCCGGACAGGGGGTAGGCGAGCAGTACTTC
D gene: NA; V gene: TRBV10-2; J gene: TRBJ2-5; clone size: NA; CDR3 protein: CASSGTEYQETQYF; CDR3 DNA: TGCGCCAGCAGTGGAACGGAGTACCAAGAGACCCAGTACTTC
D gene: TRBD2; V gene: TRBV5-1; J gene: TRBJ2-1; clone size: NA; CDR3 protein: CASSTSGSSYNEQFF; CDR3 DNA: TGCGCCAGCAGCACTAGCGGGAGCTCCTACAATGAGCAGTTCTTC
D gene: TRBD2; V gene: TRBV7-9; J gene: TRBJ2-3; clone size: NA; CDR3 protein: CASSLSSSGFTDTQYF; CDR3 DNA: TGTGCCAGCAGCTTATCGTCTAGCGGTTTCACAGATACGCAGTATTTT
D gene: TRBD1; V gene: TRBV11-2; J gene: TRBJ2-3; clone size: once; CDR3 protein: CASSLRQGWDTQYF; CDR3 DNA: TGTGCCAGCAGCTTAAGACAGGGGTGGGATACGCAGTATTTT